This is a list of T cell receptor beta chains from one sample in a study of T cells in Graves' hyperthyroidism and ophthalmopathy. Via MiXCR, TCRdb re-called the multiplex PCR reads, giving one row per CDR3 protein. The data show about 600,000 distinct CDR3 sequences, about 16% seen once. Sequenced input: blood. Receptors originate from a woman aged 40 to 50 with Graves' ophthalmopathy. The CDR3 runs from the conserved cysteine through the conserved F or W. D genes are given only for firm matches. Size is stated for part of the rows, as once, few or many counts, or as a class when the clone is expanded.

clone_size	v_call	j_call	d_call	cdr3_aa	cdr3_nt
many	TRBV5-1	TRBJ1-1	.	CASSPRDKNTEAFF	TGCGCCAGCAGCCCGAGAGACAAGAACACTGAAGCTTTCTTT
many	TRBV20-1	TRBJ1-1	.	CSARDAQGTNTEAFF	TGCAGTGCTAGAGATGCCCAGGGAACGAACACTGAAGCTTTCTTT
many	TRBV11-2	TRBJ2-3	TRBD1	CASSPGDRGRGDTQYF	TGTGCCAGCAGCCCAGGGGACAGGGGGCGAGGAGATACGCAGTATTTT
few	TRBV30	TRBJ2-5	.	CAWSVQYRQETQYF	TGTGCCTGGAGTGTACAATACAGACAAGAGACCCAGTACTTC
few	TRBV4-1	TRBJ2-3	TRBD2	CASSHLAGKWDTQYF	TGCGCCAGCAGCCACCTAGCGGGAAAGTGGGATACGCAGTATTTT
many	TRBV2	TRBJ1-1	.	CASRKDGNTEAFF	TGTGCCAGCAGGAAGGACGGGAACACTGAAGCTTTCTTT
.	TRBV6-1	TRBJ1-2	.	CASSHFQGGKGYTF	TGTGCCAGCAGCCACTTCCAGGGAGGGAAGGGCTACACCTTC
.	TRBV7-9	TRBJ2-7	TRBD1	CASSSDRGPREQYF	TGTGCCAGCAGCTCGGACAGGGGGCCTCGGGAGCAGTACTTC
many	TRBV18	TRBJ2-7	TRBD2	CASSHGTSGLVEQYF	TGTGCCAGCTCTCACGGGACTAGCGGCCTCGTTGAGCAGTACTTC
many	TRBV7-8	TRBJ2-5	.	CASSLSALGQGTQYF	TGTGCCAGCAGCTTATCGGCCTTAGGCCAAGGGACCCAGTACTTC
few	TRBV30	TRBJ2-5	.	CAWSVGIQETQYF	TGTGCCTGGAGTGTGGGAATCCAAGAGACCCAGTACTTC
many	TRBV7-8	TRBJ1-2	.	CASSLEDGTYGYTF	TGTGCCAGCAGCTTAGAGGACGGAACCTATGGCTACACCTTC
many	TRBV20-1	TRBJ2-3	TRBD2	CSAKGTSGRRSDTQYF	TGCAGTGCTAAAGGGACTAGCGGGAGAAGGTCAGATACGCAGTATTTT
many	TRBV10-3	TRBJ1-5	.	CAISPQGKQPQHF	TGTGCCATCAGCCCGCAGGGAAAACAGCCCCAGCATTTT
many	TRBV28	TRBJ2-1	.	CASSLDWNEQFF	TGTGCCAGCAGTTTGGATTGGAATGAGCAGTTCTTC
.	TRBV7-6	TRBJ1-1	.	CASSPTSGGALRTEAFF	TGTGCCAGCAGCCCAACCTCTGGGGGGGCGTTACGCACTGAAGCTTTCTTT
.	TRBV20-1	TRBJ1-3	.	CSAREIQGSGNTIYF	TGCAGTGCTAGAGAGATTCAGGGCTCTGGAAACACCATATATTTT
many	TRBV20-1	TRBJ2-5	.	CSAPRRADQETQYF	TGCAGTGCTCCAAGGCGGGCAGACCAAGAGACCCAGTACTTC
many	TRBV30	TRBJ1-1	.	CAWSAEGNTEAFF	TGTGCCTGGAGTGCTGAGGGAAACACTGAAGCTTTCTTT
many	TRBV3-1	TRBJ2-1	.	CASSQDYNNYNEQFF	TGTGCCAGCAGCCAAGATTACAACAACTACAATGAGCAGTTCTTC
.	TRBV7-9	TRBJ1-2	.	CASSLSPGTDNYGYTF	TGTGCCAGCAGCCTAAGTCCCGGGACGGATAACTATGGCTACACCTTC
.	TRBV29-1	TRBJ2-3	.	CGVEIGPDTQYF	TGCGGCGTTGAAATCGGACCAGATACGCAGTATTTT
.	TRBV28	TRBJ2-7	TRBD1	CASSFRTGGWNEQYF	TGTGCCAGCAGTTTCCGTACAGGGGGCTGGAATGAGCAGTACTTC
few	TRBV3-1	TRBJ1-2	.	CASSLQGWYGYTF	TGTGCCAGCAGCCTACAGGGTTGGTATGGCTACACCTTC
few	TRBV18	TRBJ2-1	.	CASSPPKGRRHNEQFF	TGTGCCAGCTCACCACCGAAAGGGAGGCGCCACAATGAGCAGTTCTTC
few	TRBV6-1	TRBJ1-1	.	CASSATGPDTEAFF	TGTGCCAGCAGTGCTACAGGGCCCGACACTGAAGCTTTCTTT
once	TRBV9	TRBJ2-1	TRBD2	CASSPRLAGDTYNEQFF	TGTGCCAGCAGCCCTCGACTAGCGGGGGATACCTACAATGAGCAGTTCTTC
many	TRBV20-1	TRBJ2-3	.	CSASQWVRQGLDTQYF	TGCAGTGCTAGTCAGTGGGTCCGGCAGGGGCTGGATACGCAGTATTTT
many	TRBV30	TRBJ1-1	.	CAWRRGYWKDTEAFF	TGTGCCTGGAGACGGGGGTATTGGAAAGACACTGAAGCTTTCTTT
.	TRBV12-3/TRBV12-4	TRBJ2-3	TRBD2	CASSPPGLAGVPQYF	TGTGCCAGCAGTCCTCCGGGACTAGCGGGGGTTCCCCAGTATTTT
.	TRBV19	TRBJ1-2	TRBD1	CASTAGTGPIYGYTF	TGTGCCAGTACGGCTGGGACAGGTCCCATTTATGGCTACACCTTC
many	TRBV7-9	TRBJ1-4	.	CASSPTATNEKLFF	TGTGCCAGCAGCCCCACTGCGACTAATGAAAAACTGTTTTTT
.	TRBV27	TRBJ1-5	.	CASSDSPRMPQHF	TGTGCCAGTTCTGACAGCCCTAGGATGCCCCAGCATTTT
many	TRBV27	TRBJ1-5	TRBD1	CASRSQGVGNQPQHF	TGTGCCAGCAGGAGCCAGGGGGTGGGCAATCAGCCCCAGCATTTT
.	TRBV11-2	TRBJ1-1	.	CASGLFVNTEAFF	TGTGCCAGCGGCTTATTTGTGAACACTGAAGCTTTCTTT
many	TRBV7-9	TRBJ2-2	.	CASSPPSSYTGELFF	TGTGCCAGCAGCCCTCCTTCGAGTTACACCGGGGAGCTGTTTTTT
many	TRBV7-9	TRBJ2-3	.	CASSAVGQTTDTQYF	TGTGCCAGCAGCGCCGTGGGGCAGACCACAGATACGCAGTATTTT
.	TRBV5-1	TRBJ2-3	TRBD2	CASSYLAGGGVDTQYF	TGCGCCAGCAGCTACCTAGCGGGAGGTGGCGTAGATACGCAGTATTTT
.	TRBV19	TRBJ2-1	.	CASSLTNLDEQFF	TGTGCCAGTAGTTTGACCAACCTGGATGAGCAGTTCTTC
many	TRBV2	TRBJ2-5	TRBD2	CASSERTSVQLAYF	TGTGCCAGCAGTGAAAGGACTAGCGTCCAACTTGCTTACTTC
few	TRBV20-1	TRBJ1-2	.	CSAERGVGYTF	TGCAGTGCGGAGAGGGGAGTTGGCTACACCTTC
few	TRBV19	TRBJ1-1	.	CASSFSGTYNTEAFF	TGTGCCAGTAGTTTCTCCGGGACTTACAACACTGAAGCTTTCTTT
many	TRBV7-2	TRBJ2-1	.	CASSHRAASSYNEQFF	TGTGCCAGCAGCCATCGGGCCGCGAGCTCCTACAATGAGCAGTTCTTC
.	TRBV6-9	TRBJ2-5	.	CASSYPREKHQETQYF	TGTGCCAGCAGTTACCCCAGGGAGAAACACCAAGAGACCCAGTACTTC
.	TRBV5-1	TRBJ2-3	TRBD2	CASSFGTSGATDTQYF	TGCGCCAGCAGCTTTGGGACTAGCGGGGCCACAGATACGCAGTATTTT
many	TRBV11-2	TRBJ2-1	TRBD2	CASSLDSGYYNEQFF	TGTGCCAGCAGCTTAGATAGCGGGTATTACAATGAGCAGTTCTTC
few	TRBV29-1	TRBJ2-1	TRBD2	CSVERESGDEQFF	TGCAGCGTTGAAAGGGAGAGCGGGGATGAGCAGTTCTTC
few	TRBV7-3	TRBJ2-3	TRBD2	CASSPGLAESDTQYF	TGTGCCAGCAGCCCGGGACTAGCGGAGTCAGATACGCAGTATTTT
many	TRBV20-1	TRBJ2-7	TRBD1	CSASNLRQGRLYEQYF	TGCAGTGCCTCGAACTTAAGACAGGGGCGCCTCTACGAGCAGTACTTC
many	TRBV12-3/TRBV12-4	TRBJ1-1	.	CASIPRGNTEAFF	TGTGCCAGCATTCCCAGGGGGAACACTGAAGCTTTCTTT